The 17 T cell receptor beta chains listed next were all sequenced from one sample in a study of OX40 agonist ivuxolimab in advanced cancers. Only in-frame clones appear in the TCRdb table, and some are missing; sequencing was by immunoSEQ multiplex PCR. Of roughly 130,000 clones in the sample, 80% to 95% were seen once. The source material was CD4+ or CD8+ T cells sorted from blood, sampled in a trial of the OX40 agonist ivuxolimab. These receptors all stem from an adult with an advanced solid tumor such as melanoma, head and neck, liver or kidney cancer.

The V call is TRBV27, the J call TRBJ2-1; D not resolved. CDR1 is MNHEY, CDR2 SMNVEV, per germline (reference sequence). The ends were cut back, 5 bases at V and 0 bases at J, with 11 bases in the middle. The CDR3 runs 15 residues. CDR3 sequence (DNA): TGTGCCAGCAGTCCTAGGCGGTTCTCCTACAATGAGCAGTTCTTC. This gives the protein CASSPRRFSYNEQFF.

This rearrangement joins TRBV6-1 to TRBJ1-3, with D possibly matching TRBD1 (6 bases). Germline V lookup: CDR1 MNHNS, CDR2 SASEGT. The germline V and J ends were trimmed by 1 base and 0 bases, with 10 bases remaining between them. This CDR3 has 16 residues. CDR3 protein: CASSEGGASSGNTIYF. Written as DNA, the CDR3 is TGTGCCAGCAGTGAAGGGGGGGCCAGCTCTGGAAACACCATATATTTT.

J is TRBJ2-1 and V is TRBV4-1; D may be TRBD2 (6 bases). Trimming cost V 1 base and J 7 bases, with 17 bases left between them. The CDR3 runs to 16 residues. CDR1 and CDR2 from the germline V gene are MGHRA and YSYEKL. CDR3 nucleotide sequence: TGCGCCAGCAGCCAAGGTTGGCGGGGACTGGGGAATGAGCAGTTCTTC. Translated: CASSQGWRGLGNEQFF.

The chain links TRBV28 to TRBJ1-3, with a tentative D call TRBD1 (5 bases). This CDR3 comprises 13 residues. V lost 2 bases to trimming and J lost 13 bases, with 15 bases between them. Germline values: CDR1 MDHEN, CDR2 SYDVKM. The CDR3 loop is CASSLGAVLPIYF. DNA of the CDR3: TGTGCCAGCAGTTTAGGGGCAGTCCTTCCGATATATTTT.

V is TRBV6-6 and J is TRBJ1-3, with TRBD1 identical over 7 bases. Trimming removed 6 bases from V and 0 bases from J; junction bases left unmatched: 8. CDR3 size: 16 residues. CDR1 MNHNY and CDR2 SVGAGI come from the germline V gene (reference sequence). The CDR3 reads CASSLPGGGSGNTIYF. The CDR3 nucleotides read TGTGCCAGCAGCCTCCCAGGGGGTGGCTCTGGAAACACCATATATTTT.

The rearrangement uses TRBV27 and TRBJ2-1; 11 bases are a match to TRBD2. Losses at the gene ends were 6 bases for V and 6 bases for J; bases not matched to a gene: 7. Per germline, CDR1 MNHEY and CDR2 SMNVEV (reference sequence). The CDR3 runs 15 residues. The chain's CDR3 is CASRLAGARGNEQFF. CDR3 nucleotide sequence: TGTGCCAGCAGACTAGCGGGGGCGAGGGGCAATGAGCAGTTCTTC.

This clone was counted a single time. The chain joins TRBV6-1 to TRBJ1-6; perhaps TRBD1 as D (5 bases). V was cut by 3 bases and J by 9 bases, with 15 bases left in between. The CDR3 has 15 amino acids. Germline V gene sequence: CDR1 MNHNS, CDR2 SASEGT. CDR3 sequence reads: CASSDGQGRSSPLHF. DNA of the CDR3: TGTGCCAGCAGTGATGGGCAGGGCCGCAGTTCACCCCTCCACTTT.

This chain uses TRBV9 with TRBJ2-5; 9 nucleotides align to TRBD2. Germline-derived CDR1 and CDR2 are SGDLS and YYNGEE. The trim removed 0 bases at V and 2 bases at J, leaving 2 bases unmatched. The CDR3 has 15 amino acids. CDR3 in DNA: TGTGCCAGCAGCGTAGTAGCGGGGGTTCAAGAGACCCAGTACTTC. It specifies CASSVVAGVQETQYF.

The chain employs TRBV6-1 and TRBJ2-2; D is perhaps TRBD2 (5 bases). The germline gives CDR1 MNHNS, CDR2 SASEGT. V was pared by 10 bases and J by 1 base, with 13 bases between. The CDR3 contains 14 residues. The CDR3 sequence is CATRLAENTGELFF. The DNA of the CDR3 is TGTGCCACTCGGCTAGCAGAGAACACCGGGGAGCTGTTTTTT.

This chain connects TRBV6-1 to TRBJ2-3; possibly TRBD1 for D (8 bases). Germline V gene data show CDR1 as MNHNS and CDR2 as SASEGT. Trimming left V 11 bases short and J 1 base short, with 19 bases between. The CDR3 covers 15 residues. CDR3 sequence (DNA): TGTGCCGCGGGGGACAGGCCCCTTGGCACAGATACGCAGTATTTT. As protein: CAAGDRPLGTDTQYF.

J is TRBJ1-1 and V is TRBV27, with 7 bases that match TRBD1. CDR1 and CDR2 from the germline V gene are MNHEY and SMNVEV (reference sequence). The CDR3 is 15 amino acids. The V segment lost 2 bases and the J segment 5 bases; nucleotides outside the gene matches: 8. CDR3 nucleotides: TGTGCCAGCAGTTTAGATCCAGGGGGAAGGACTGAAGCTTTCTTT. Translated: CASSLDPGGRTEAFF.

This clone showed up just once. The chain uses TRBV5-8 and TRBJ1-4; tentative D call: TRBD1 (5 bases). The CDR3 is 14 residues long. Looked up from germline, CDR1 is SGHTS and CDR2 is YDEGEE. V lost 7 bases, J lost 4 bases, and 14 bases lay in between. CDR3 sequence reads: CASPSPGRNEKLFF. DNA of the CDR3: TGTGCCAGCCCCAGTCCAGGGCGTAATGAAAAACTGTTTTTT.

The rearrangement links TRBV5-1 to TRBJ2-7; D perhaps matches TRBD1 (6 bases). Trimming removed 3 bases from V and 5 bases from J, with 21 bases in between. This CDR3 has 16 residues. The germline gives CDR1 SGHRS, CDR2 YFSETQ. The CDR3 sequence: CASSSETGPPGHEQYF. CDR3 nucleotide sequence: TGCGCCAGCAGCTCGGAAACAGGGCCCCCCGGTCACGAGCAGTACTTC.

The chain employs TRBV27 and TRBJ1-1; TRBD1 aligns across 9 bases. The CDR3 has 14 amino acids. With 2 bases clipped from V and 7 bases from J, the junction kept 5 bases outside the gene matches. Germline V CDR1 and CDR2: MNHEY, SMNVEV (reference sequence). The CDR3 loop reads CASSLGTGTGEAFF. The CDR3 DNA is TGTGCCAGCAGTTTAGGGACAGGGACGGGTGAAGCTTTCTTT.

The rearrangement links TRBV30 to TRBJ2-4; D remains ambiguous. V was trimmed by 2 bases and J by 0 bases, leaving 14 bases between them. The length of the CDR3 is 16 residues. Germline V CDR1 and CDR2: GTSNPN, SVGIG (reference sequence). This chain's CDR3 is CAWSTDPRLAKNIQYF. The CDR3 nucleotides read TGTGCCTGGAGTACAGACCCTAGATTAGCCAAAAACATTCAGTACTTC.

This chain connects TRBV11-2 to TRBJ1-3; D possibly corresponds to TRBD1 (5 bases). The CDR3 covers 16 residues. Trimming pared 6 bases from V and 4 bases from J, leaving 19 bases between. CDR1 and CDR2 from the germline V gene are SGHAT and FQNNGV. The CDR3 sequence: CASRLHRAGFGNTIYF. The CDR3 nucleotides are TGTGCCAGCAGACTCCACCGGGCAGGGTTCGGAAACACCATATATTTT.

The chain joins TRBV4-3 to TRBJ2-3; D is uncertain. Trimming removed 4 bases from V and 3 bases from J, with 8 bases in between. Germline V lookup: CDR1 LGHNA, CDR2 YSLEER. The CDR3 is 13 residues long. For the CDR3, the DNA is TGCGCCAGCAGCCGAGACGGGACAGATACGCAGTATTTT. Residues: CASSRDGTDTQYF.